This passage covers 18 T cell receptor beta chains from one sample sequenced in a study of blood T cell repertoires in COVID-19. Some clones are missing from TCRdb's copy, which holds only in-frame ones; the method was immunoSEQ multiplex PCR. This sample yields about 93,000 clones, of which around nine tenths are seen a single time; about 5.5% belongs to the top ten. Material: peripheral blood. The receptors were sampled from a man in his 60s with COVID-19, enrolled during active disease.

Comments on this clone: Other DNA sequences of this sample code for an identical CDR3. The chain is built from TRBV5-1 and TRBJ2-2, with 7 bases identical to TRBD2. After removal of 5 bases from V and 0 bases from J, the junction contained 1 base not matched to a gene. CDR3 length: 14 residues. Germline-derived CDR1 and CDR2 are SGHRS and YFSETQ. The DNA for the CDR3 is TGCGCCAGCAGTAGCGGGTCGAACACCGGGGAGCTGTTTTTT. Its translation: CASSSGSNTGELFF.

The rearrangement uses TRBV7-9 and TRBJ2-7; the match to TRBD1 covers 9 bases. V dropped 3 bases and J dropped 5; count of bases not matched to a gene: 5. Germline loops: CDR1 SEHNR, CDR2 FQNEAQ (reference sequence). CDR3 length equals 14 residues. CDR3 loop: CASSLTGGFDEQYF. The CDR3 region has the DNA TGTGCCAGCAGCTTGACAGGGGGTTTCGACGAGCAGTACTTC.

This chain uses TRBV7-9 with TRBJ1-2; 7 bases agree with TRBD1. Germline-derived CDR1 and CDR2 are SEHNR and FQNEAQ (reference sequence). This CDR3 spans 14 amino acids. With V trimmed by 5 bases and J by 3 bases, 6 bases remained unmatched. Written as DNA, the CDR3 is TGTGCCAGCAGCCCAAACAGGGGTGACTATGGCTACACCTTC. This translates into CASSPNRGDYGYTF. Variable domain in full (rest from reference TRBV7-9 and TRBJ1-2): DTGVSQNPRHKITKRGQNVTFRCDPISEHNRLYWYRQTLGQGPEFLTYFQNEAQLEKSRLLSDRFSAERPKGSFSTLEIQRTEQGDSAMYLCASSPNRGDYGYTFGSGTRLTVV.

CDR3 sequence (DNA): TGTGCCATCAGTGGACCGGGACAGGGCTCCTACAATGAGCAGTTCTTC. This translates into CAISGPGQGSYNEQFF. This chain uses TRBV10-3 with TRBJ2-1; 9 bases line up with TRBD1. The CDR3 is 16 amino acids. V shed 4 bases, J shed 0 bases, and the junction held 4 bases outside the gene matches. Germline values: CDR1 ENHRY, CDR2 SYGVKD.

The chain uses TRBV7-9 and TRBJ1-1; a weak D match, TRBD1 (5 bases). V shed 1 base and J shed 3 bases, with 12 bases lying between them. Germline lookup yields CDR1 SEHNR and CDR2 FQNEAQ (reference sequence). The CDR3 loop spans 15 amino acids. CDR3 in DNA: TGTGCCAGCAGCTTAGGGGCAGGGTGGTACACTGAAGCTTTCTTT. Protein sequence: CASSLGAGWYTEAFF.

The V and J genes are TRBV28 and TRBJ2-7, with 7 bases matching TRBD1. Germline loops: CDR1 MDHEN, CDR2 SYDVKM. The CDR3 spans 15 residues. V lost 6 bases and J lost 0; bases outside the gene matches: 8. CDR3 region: CASSPRQGSSYEQYF. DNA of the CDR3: TGTGCCAGCAGCCCCAGACAGGGTTCCTCCTACGAGCAGTACTTC.

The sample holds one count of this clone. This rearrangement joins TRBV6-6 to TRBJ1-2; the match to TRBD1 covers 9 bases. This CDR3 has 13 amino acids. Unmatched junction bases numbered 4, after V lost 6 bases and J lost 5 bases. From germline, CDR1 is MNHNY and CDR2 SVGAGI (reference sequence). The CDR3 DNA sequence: TGTGCCAGCAGAAAGGGACAGGGATATGGCTACACCTTC. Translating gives CASRKGQGYGYTF.

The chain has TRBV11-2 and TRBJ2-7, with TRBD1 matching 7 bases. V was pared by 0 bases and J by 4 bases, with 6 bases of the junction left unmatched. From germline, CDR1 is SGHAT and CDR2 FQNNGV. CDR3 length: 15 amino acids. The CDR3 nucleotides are TGTGCCAGCAGCTTAGATAACGACAGGGAGTACGAGCAGTACTTC. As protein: CASSLDNDREYEQYF.

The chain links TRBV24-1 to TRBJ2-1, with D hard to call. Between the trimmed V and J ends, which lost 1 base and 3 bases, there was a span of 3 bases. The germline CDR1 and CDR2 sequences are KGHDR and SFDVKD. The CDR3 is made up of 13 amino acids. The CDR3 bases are TGTGCCACCAGTGATTTATACTACAATGAGCAGTTCTTC. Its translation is CATSDLYYNEQFF.

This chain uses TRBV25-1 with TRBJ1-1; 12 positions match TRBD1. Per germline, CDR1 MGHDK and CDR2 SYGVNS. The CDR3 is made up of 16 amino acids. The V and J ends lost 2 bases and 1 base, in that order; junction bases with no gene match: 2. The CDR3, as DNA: TGTGCCAGCAGTGAAAGGGACAGGGGGCAGAACACTGAAGCTTTCTTT. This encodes CASSERDRGQNTEAFF.

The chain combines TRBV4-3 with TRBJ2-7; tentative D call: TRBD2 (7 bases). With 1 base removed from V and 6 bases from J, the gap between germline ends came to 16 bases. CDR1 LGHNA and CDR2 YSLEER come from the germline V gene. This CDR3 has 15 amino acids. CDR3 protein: CASSQVVSGGGEQYF. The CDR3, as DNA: TGCGCCAGCAGCCAAGTTGTATCGGGGGGCGGCGAGCAGTACTTC.

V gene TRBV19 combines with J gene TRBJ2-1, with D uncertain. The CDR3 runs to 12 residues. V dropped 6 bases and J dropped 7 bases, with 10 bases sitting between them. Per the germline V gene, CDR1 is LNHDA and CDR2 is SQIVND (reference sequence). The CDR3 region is CASSPRWNEQFF. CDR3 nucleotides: TGTGCCAGTAGCCCTAGATGGAATGAGCAGTTCTTC.

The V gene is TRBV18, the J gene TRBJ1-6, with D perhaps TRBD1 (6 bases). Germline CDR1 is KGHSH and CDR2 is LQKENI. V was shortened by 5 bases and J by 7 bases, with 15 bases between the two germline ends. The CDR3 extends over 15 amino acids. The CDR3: CASSTQGLWNSPLHF. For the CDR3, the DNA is TGTGCCAGCTCAACCCAGGGGCTTTGGAATTCACCCCTCCACTTT.

The CDR3 spells CASSVDAGMNTEAFF. Written as DNA, the CDR3 is TGTGCCAGCAGTGTAGACGCGGGGATGAACACTGAAGCTTTCTTT. J is TRBJ1-1 and V is TRBV7-9; D is unclear. Germline lookup yields CDR1 SEHNR and CDR2 FQNEAQ (reference sequence). There are 15 residues in the CDR3. V lost 6 bases, J lost 0 bases, and 14 bases lay in between.

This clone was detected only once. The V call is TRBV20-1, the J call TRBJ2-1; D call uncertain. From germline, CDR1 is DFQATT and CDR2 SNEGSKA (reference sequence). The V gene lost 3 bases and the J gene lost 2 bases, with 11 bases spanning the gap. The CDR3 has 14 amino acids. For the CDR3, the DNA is TGCAGTGCTAGTGGCAGGTTGGCCTACAATGAGCAGTTCTTC. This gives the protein CSASGRLAYNEQFF.

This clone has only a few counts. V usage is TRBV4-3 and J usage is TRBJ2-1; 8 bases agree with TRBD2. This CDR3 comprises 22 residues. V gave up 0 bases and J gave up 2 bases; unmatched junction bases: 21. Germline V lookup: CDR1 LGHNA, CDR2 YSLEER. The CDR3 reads CASSQDISGDGSIRGAYNEQFF. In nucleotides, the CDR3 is TGCGCCAGCAGCCAAGATATTAGCGGGGACGGGAGTATTAGGGGTGCCTACAATGAGCAGTTCTTC.

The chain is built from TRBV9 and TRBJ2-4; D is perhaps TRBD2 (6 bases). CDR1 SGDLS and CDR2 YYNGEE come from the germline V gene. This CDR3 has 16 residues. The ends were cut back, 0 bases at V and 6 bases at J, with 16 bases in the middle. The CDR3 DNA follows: TGTGCCAGCAGCGTAGGGGGGGAGTGGAGCGCAAACATTCAGTACTTC. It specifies CASSVGGEWSANIQYF.

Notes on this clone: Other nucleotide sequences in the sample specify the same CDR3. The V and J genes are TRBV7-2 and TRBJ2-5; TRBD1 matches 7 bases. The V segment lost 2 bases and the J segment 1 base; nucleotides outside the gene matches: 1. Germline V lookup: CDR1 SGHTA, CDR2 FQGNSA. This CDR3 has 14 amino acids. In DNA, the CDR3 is TGTGCCAGCAGCTTAAGACAGGGCCAAGAGACCCAGTACTTC. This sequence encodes CASSLRQGQETQYF.